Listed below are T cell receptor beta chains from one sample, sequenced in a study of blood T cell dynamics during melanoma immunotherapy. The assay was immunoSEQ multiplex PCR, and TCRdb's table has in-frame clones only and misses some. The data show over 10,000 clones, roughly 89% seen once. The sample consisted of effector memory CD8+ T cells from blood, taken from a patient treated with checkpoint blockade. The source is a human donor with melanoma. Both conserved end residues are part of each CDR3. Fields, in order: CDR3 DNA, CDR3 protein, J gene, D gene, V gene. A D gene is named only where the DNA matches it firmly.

cdr3_nt: TGTGCCAGCAGCTTAGGGACAGACGTCGGCGAGCAGTACTTC
cdr3_aa: CASSLGTDVGEQYF
j_call: TRBJ2-7
d_call: .
v_call: TRBV11-2

cdr3_nt: TGTGCCAGCAGCCTCTTGGGACAGAACACTGAAGCTTTCTTT
cdr3_aa: CASSLLGQNTEAFF
j_call: TRBJ1-1
d_call: .
v_call: TRBV5-8

cdr3_nt: TGTGCCAGCAGCTATACTCCGGGACAGGGTTACGAGCAGTACTTC
cdr3_aa: CASSYTPGQGYEQYF
j_call: TRBJ2-7
d_call: TRBD1
v_call: TRBV11-2

cdr3_nt: TGCGCCAGCAGCTCGGACAGGGCCTACGAGCAGTACTTC
cdr3_aa: CASSSDRAYEQYF
j_call: TRBJ2-7
d_call: TRBD1
v_call: TRBV5-1

cdr3_nt: TGTGCCAGCAGCCCTCCGAGCCCTAGGGGCACAGATACGCAGTATTTT
cdr3_aa: CASSPPSPRGTDTQYF
j_call: TRBJ2-3
d_call: .
v_call: TRBV7-9

cdr3_nt: TGTGCCTGGCAGGGGATCGGGCCTGAAGCTTTCTTT
cdr3_aa: CAWQGIGPEAFF
j_call: TRBJ1-1
d_call: .
v_call: TRBV30

cdr3_nt: TGTGCCAGTAGTTCGTCGGCAGGTACCAACTACGAGCAGTACTTC
cdr3_aa: CASSSSAGTNYEQYF
j_call: TRBJ2-7
d_call: .
v_call: TRBV19

cdr3_nt: TGTGCCAGCAGCACTCCGGGCCCAACCTACGAGCAGTACTTC
cdr3_aa: CASSTPGPTYEQYF
j_call: TRBJ2-7
d_call: .
v_call: TRBV5-8

cdr3_nt: TGCGCCAGCAGTGAAACCGGCTCGGGGAATTCACCCCTCCACTTT
cdr3_aa: CASSETGSGNSPLHF
j_call: TRBJ1-6
d_call: .
v_call: TRBV10-2

cdr3_nt: TGTGCCAGCAGCGTAGTCGCAGGGCGTGAGCAGTACTTC
cdr3_aa: CASSVVAGREQYF
j_call: TRBJ2-7
d_call: .
v_call: TRBV9

cdr3_nt: TGTGCCAGCAGTTACTCAAGGTCCTATGGCTACACCTTC
cdr3_aa: CASSYSRSYGYTF
j_call: TRBJ1-2
d_call: .
v_call: TRBV6-6

cdr3_nt: TGTGCCAGCAGTTCCACAAGAGGCGAGCAGTACTTC
cdr3_aa: CASSSTRGEQYF
j_call: TRBJ2-7
d_call: .
v_call: TRBV6-5

cdr3_nt: TGTGCCAGCAGTGAAGCGGCCTACCGGAGGGGGAGGTTCAACGAGCAGTACTTC
cdr3_aa: CASSEAAYRRGRFNEQYF
j_call: TRBJ2-7
d_call: .
v_call: TRBV2

cdr3_nt: TGCGCCAGCAGCCAAGATCTGAACTATCTTGGGACCCAGTACTTC
cdr3_aa: CASSQDLNYLGTQYF
j_call: TRBJ2-5
d_call: .
v_call: TRBV4-3

cdr3_nt: TGTGCCTGCGCGACGCCCACCGGGGAGCTGTTTTTT
cdr3_aa: CACATPTGELFF
j_call: TRBJ2-2
d_call: .
v_call: TRBV19

cdr3_nt: TGTGCCAGCAGCTTAACGGTTGCAGATACGCAGTATTTT
cdr3_aa: CASSLTVADTQYF
j_call: TRBJ2-3
d_call: .
v_call: TRBV7-9

cdr3_nt: TGTGCCAGCAGCTTGGACCGGGGGTGGTATGGCTACACCTTC
cdr3_aa: CASSLDRGWYGYTF
j_call: TRBJ1-2
d_call: .
v_call: TRBV5-6

cdr3_nt: TGTGCCACCAGCTCCCGGACTAGCGGGGGTCCACCGGACGAGCAGTACTTC
cdr3_aa: CATSSRTSGGPPDEQYF
j_call: TRBJ2-7
d_call: TRBD2
v_call: TRBV15

cdr3_nt: TGTGCCAGCTCCCCCGGGCCGGGACAGGGGAACACCGGGGAGCTGTTTTTT
cdr3_aa: CASSPGPGQGNTGELFF
j_call: TRBJ2-2
d_call: TRBD1
v_call: TRBV27

cdr3_nt: TGTGCCAGCACCCCAGGGGAGTCGGACTATGGCTACACCTTC
cdr3_aa: CASTPGESDYGYTF
j_call: TRBJ1-2
d_call: .
v_call: TRBV11-2

cdr3_nt: TGTGCCACCGGGAACGGGATGACTTACAATGAGCAGTTCTTC
cdr3_aa: CATGNGMTYNEQFF
j_call: TRBJ2-1
d_call: .
v_call: TRBV27